This note documents a single T cell receptor (beta chain) sequence. The antigen remains undetermined. The protocol was immunoSEQ multiplex PCR, while the TCRdb copy is restricted to in-frame clones and leaves out a portion. The sample consists of about 17,000 clones, approximately 80% of them appearing once. These data originate in a study of somatic mutations in cytotoxic T cells in rheumatoid arthritis. Across the study: Flow cytometric sorting isolated some V beta antibody-stained T-cell populations at nearly 100% purity, and among them were V beta1+ cells that underwent TCRB sequencing. General study findings and limits: Unidentified antigens were the targets of the expanded CD8+ clones.

The CDR3 has 15 amino acids. Trimming took off 2 bases at V and 2 bases at J, with 14 bases between the two ends. CDR1 and CDR2 from the germline V gene are SGHRS and YFSETQ. The rearrangement links TRBV5-1 to TRBJ2-7; weak D call: TRBD1 (6 bases). This sequence was found in an adult with rheumatoid arthritis. What was sequenced was CD8+ T cells sorted from blood. The CDR3 sequence: CASSLTGLNPYEQYF. The CDR3 DNA reads as TGCGCCAGCAGCTTAACAGGGCTAAATCCCTACGAGCAGTACTTC.